One and the same sample provided the 23 T cell receptor beta chains below, sequenced in a study of response to subunit inactivated influenza vaccine. TCRdb processed the RT-PCR reads anew with MiXCR; each CDR3 protein has one entry. The sample lists approximately 530,000 distinct CDR3 sequences, around 13% occurring once. The source material was PBMCs from blood, sampled roughly 6 weeks after vaccination. The source is a middle-aged man who received an inactivated influenza vaccine.

A remark on this clonotype: The junction and the germline gene differ at one end; a read error may be behind it. The chain uses TRBV11-2 and TRBJ2-7; the match to TRBD1 covers 8 bases. The CDR3 contains 13 residues. The V gene's germline CDR1 is SGHAT and CDR2 FQNNGV. CDR3 loop: CASSQGQGYEQCF. Here the CDR3 DNA reads TGTGCCAGCAGCCAAGGACAGGGCTACGAGCAGTGCTTC.

This chain connects TRBV11-2 to TRBJ2-7; TRBD1 might be the D (6 bases). V was cut by 6 bases and J by 3 bases, with 21 bases left in between. Germline CDR1 SGHAT, CDR2 FQNNGV. The CDR3 has 16 amino acids. The CDR3 loop reads CASRRIRGSFNYEQYF. In DNA form, the CDR3 reads TGTGCCAGCAGGCGCATAAGGGGGTCCTTCAACTACGAGCAGTACTTC.

The table lists this clonotype with a few counts. CDR3 in amino acids: CASSLRGGGHKDTQYF. The CDR3 DNA is TGTGCCAGCAGCTTACGTGGGGGGGGGCATAAGGATACGCAGTATTTT. The gene calls are TRBV11-2 and TRBJ2-3, with D tentatively TRBD2 (7 bases). The CDR3 is 16 residues long. Germline V CDR1 and CDR2: SGHAT, FQNNGV. V lost 2 bases, J lost 6 bases, and 18 bases lay in between.

This clonotype was counted a few times. This rearrangement joins TRBV4-2 to TRBJ1-6; D gene unclear. V was shortened by 6 bases and J by 6 bases, with 12 bases between the two germline ends. Germline lookup yields CDR1 LGHNA and CDR2 YNFKEQ. The CDR3 is made up of 14 amino acids. The CDR3 loop reads CASRLGDVNSPLHF. CDR3 DNA: TGTGCCAGCAGGCTGGGAGATGTTAATTCACCCCTCCACTTT.

V is TRBV5-6 and J is TRBJ2-2, with 11 bases matching TRBD2. The CDR3 sequence is 19 residues long. Per germline, CDR1 SGHDT and CDR2 YYEEEE. V shed 1 base, J shed 2 bases, and the junction held 10 bases outside the gene matches. CDR3 amino acids: CASSLSTSGGRLNTGELFF. For the CDR3, the DNA is TGTGCCAGCAGCTTGTCAACTAGCGGGGGCAGGCTTAACACCGGGGAGCTGTTTTTT.

A few counts support this clonotype. The chain recombines TRBV10-3 with TRBJ2-1, with 12 bases aligning to TRBD2. The length of the CDR3 is 17 residues. CDR1 is ENHRY and CDR2 is SYGVKD in the germline V gene. After removal of 2 bases from V and 7 bases from J, the junction contained 9 bases not matched to a gene. The CDR3 loop reads CAISEGSSGRAPNEQFF. In nucleotides, the CDR3 is TGTGCCATCAGTGAGGGCTCTAGCGGGAGGGCACCAAATGAGCAGTTCTTC.

The chain uses TRBV28 and TRBJ2-7; 9 bases are shared with TRBD1. The CDR3 runs to 14 residues. V shed 7 bases and J 4 bases; nucleotides not matched to a gene: 8. The germline CDR1 and CDR2 sequences are MDHEN and SYDVKM. This CDR3 is CASKAGTGTYEQYF. CDR3 in DNA: TGTGCCAGCAAGGCCGGGACAGGGACGTACGAGCAGTACTTC.

This clonotype was found many times. The J gene is TRBJ1-1, the V gene TRBV29-1, with D uncertain. This CDR3 comprises 12 residues. Per germline, CDR1 SQVTM and CDR2 ANQGSEA. With 2 bases removed from V and 0 bases from J, the gap between germline ends came to 4 bases. As DNA, the CDR3 is TGCAGCGTTGAAACGTTGAACACTGAAGCTTTCTTT. Translating it yields CSVETLNTEAFF.

The rearrangement joins TRBV12-3 or TRBV12-4 to TRBJ2-5, with 8 bases identical to TRBD1. The CDR3 length is 15 residues. With V trimmed by 5 bases and J by 5 bases, 10 bases remained unmatched. The CDR3 loop is CASSLRTGPGETQYF. In nucleotides, the CDR3 is TGTGCCAGCAGTCTACGGACAGGGCCCGGGGAGACCCAGTACTTC.

The table lists this clonotype with many counts. This rearrangement joins TRBV7-3 to TRBJ2-2; a possible D gene is TRBD1 (5 bases). Germline-derived CDR1 and CDR2 are SGHTA and FQGTGA. The CDR3 loop spans 14 amino acids. Trimming stripped 1 base from V and 8 bases from J, with 11 bases between. CDR3: CASSLIGPGGELFF. In nucleotides, the CDR3 is TGTGCCAGCAGCTTAATTGGGCCAGGGGGGGAGCTGTTTTTT.

This clonotype was seen a handful of times. This sequence joins TRBV11-2 and TRBJ2-7; D unresolved. CDR1 SGHAT and CDR2 FQNNGV come from the germline V gene. The CDR3 covers 12 residues. Trimming removed 5 bases at V and 6 bases at J, with 11 bases between. Here the CDR3 DNA reads TGTGCCAGCAGCACCCTCCTGGGCGAGCAGTACTTC. Its protein product is CASSTLLGEQYF.

This clonotype was detected a few times. The V call is TRBV2, the J call TRBJ2-3, with D maybe TRBD1 (5 bases). V gave up 2 bases and J gave up 4 bases, with 10 bases separating them. Germline V CDR1 and CDR2: SNHLY, FYNNEI. This CDR3 contains 14 residues. The CDR3 coding sequence is TGTGCCAGCAGTGAACAGGGTATGGCAGATACGCAGTATTTT. Protein: CASSEQGMADTQYF.

This chain links TRBV28 with TRBJ2-3; 9 bases align to TRBD1. The germline CDR1 and CDR2 sequences are MDHEN and SYDVKM. The CDR3 runs 17 residues. J lost 4 bases, V lost 6 bases, and 14 bases had no gene match. The CDR3 DNA is TGTGCCAGCAGGACCGGGACAGGGTACCGGTTCGCAGATACGCAGTATTTT. Its protein product is CASRTGTGYRFADTQYF.

The CDR3 reads CASSPTSRVEQFF. Here the CDR3 DNA reads TGTGCCAGCAGCCCGACTAGCAGGGTTGAGCAGTTCTTC. The V and J genes are TRBV6-1 and TRBJ2-1; 7 nucleotides match TRBD2. V lost 6 bases, J lost 9 bases, and 8 bases stayed unmatched. Germline lookup yields CDR1 MNHNS and CDR2 SASEGT. The CDR3 has 13 residues.

The chain combines TRBV12-3 or TRBV12-4 with TRBJ2-1; possibly TRBD1 or TRBD2 for D (6 bases each). V was cut by 7 bases and J by 2 bases, with 21 bases left in between. This CDR3 contains 17 residues. The CDR3 spells CASTNHVGRDTYNEQFF. The DNA for the CDR3 is TGTGCCAGCACTAACCATGTCGGGCGGGACACCTACAATGAGCAGTTCTTC.

The chain employs TRBV29-1 and TRBJ2-7; D unclear. CDR1 SQVTM and CDR2 ANQGSEA come from the germline V gene. This CDR3 contains 12 residues. The germline V and J ends were trimmed by 7 bases and 2 bases, with 12 bases remaining between them. In DNA form, the CDR3 reads TGCAGCGCAAACTCTGAAGCCTACGAGCAGTACTTC. It is translated as CSANSEAYEQYF.

This clonotype showed up just a few times. This chain connects TRBV5-6 to TRBJ2-1, with D possibly TRBD2 on 6 matching bases. Germline V gene sequence: CDR1 SGHDT, CDR2 YYEEEE. This CDR3 contains 15 residues. V lost 4 bases to trimming and J lost 7 bases, with 18 bases between them. The CDR3 loop reads CASSLLVIAANEQFF. The CDR3 DNA follows: TGTGCCAGCAGCCTTCTTGTGATAGCGGCGAATGAGCAGTTCTTC.

V gene TRBV29-1 combines with J gene TRBJ2-3; TRBD2 matches at 7 bases. Germline lookup yields CDR1 SQVTM and CDR2 ANQGSEA. The CDR3 is made up of 14 amino acids. Trimming at V came to 7 bases and at J to 2 bases, leaving 9 bases not matched to a gene. CDR3 sequence reads: CSALAGLHTDTQYF. The CDR3, as DNA: TGCAGCGCCTTAGCGGGTTTACACACAGATACGCAGTATTTT.

This clonotype showed up many times. The V call is TRBV10-3, the J call TRBJ2-7; TRBD2 agrees at 12 bases. V lost 4 bases and J lost 2; bases outside the gene matches: 0. The germline CDR1 and CDR2 sequences are ENHRY and SYGVKD. CDR3 length: 14 amino acids. The CDR3 loop reads CAISGTSGTYEQYF. CDR3 sequence (DNA): TGTGCCATCAGTGGGACTAGCGGGACCTACGAGCAGTACTTC.

This clonotype was detected ten times or more. The chain recombines TRBV12-3 or TRBV12-4 with TRBJ2-3; 10 bases align to TRBD1. The trim removed 6 bases at V and 3 bases at J, leaving 6 bases unmatched. The CDR3 covers 15 residues. The CDR3 is CASSPDRGMTDTQYF. In DNA, the CDR3 is TGTGCCAGCAGCCCGGACAGGGGGATGACAGATACGCAGTATTTT.

This clonotype has just a few counts. The CDR3 protein is CASSPASTYEQYF. In DNA, the CDR3 is TGTGCCAGCAGCCCGGCCAGCACCTACGAGCAGTACTTC. The chain employs TRBV16 and TRBJ2-7; no clear D gene. V lost 4 bases, J lost 2 bases, and 9 bases lay in between. This CDR3 spans 13 amino acids. CDR1 and CDR2 from the germline V gene are KGHSY and FQNENV.

In its sample, this clonotype was seen many times. The rearrangement links TRBV4-3 to TRBJ1-1, with TRBD1 identical over 9 bases. The CDR3 is 15 residues long. Germline assignment: CDR1 LGHNA and CDR2 YSLEER. V trimming: 4 bases; J trimming: 3 bases; junction bases outside the gene matches: 6. CDR3 sequence reads: CASSRAGQGYTEAFF. The DNA of the CDR3 is TGCGCCAGCAGCCGCGCCGGACAGGGGTACACTGAAGCTTTCTTT.

This chain links TRBV29-1 with TRBJ1-1; D remains unclear. V shed 1 base and J shed 4 bases, with 10 bases lying between them. Per germline, CDR1 SQVTM and CDR2 ANQGSEA. The CDR3 is 13 amino acids. CDR3 region: CSVEGHYGTEAFF. CDR3 nucleotides: TGCAGCGTTGAAGGGCACTACGGCACTGAAGCTTTCTTT.